The text below deals with one T cell receptor (beta chain). What it binds is unknown. The sample is drawn from a study of radiotherapy plus CTLA-4 blockade in lung cancer. Study in general: Objective responses were recorded in more than 15% of patients, with disease control recorded in about 29%. Study-wide findings and caveats: TCR clones originating in tumors grew in number in blood after radiotherapy plus ipilimumab.

The length of the CDR3 is 15 residues. V lost 3 bases to trimming and J lost 4 bases; unmatched junction nucleotides: 4. The germline V gene encodes CDR1 SGHVS and CDR2 FQNEAQ. Assay: immunoSEQ multiplex PCR; the TCRdb copy retains only in-frame clones and omits some. This table holds around 95,000 clones, 83% found once. This rearrangement joins TRBV7-8 to TRBJ1-1, with 11 bases identical to TRBD1. The receptor comes from a human donor with non-small cell lung cancer who had stable disease on radiotherapy plus ipilimumab. Sample: peripheral blood, taken from a patient treated with radiotherapy plus ipilimumab. The CDR3 reads CASSFSGTGGTEAFF. The CDR3 coding sequence is TGTGCCAGCAGCTTTTCCGGGACAGGGGGCACTGAAGCTTTCTTT.